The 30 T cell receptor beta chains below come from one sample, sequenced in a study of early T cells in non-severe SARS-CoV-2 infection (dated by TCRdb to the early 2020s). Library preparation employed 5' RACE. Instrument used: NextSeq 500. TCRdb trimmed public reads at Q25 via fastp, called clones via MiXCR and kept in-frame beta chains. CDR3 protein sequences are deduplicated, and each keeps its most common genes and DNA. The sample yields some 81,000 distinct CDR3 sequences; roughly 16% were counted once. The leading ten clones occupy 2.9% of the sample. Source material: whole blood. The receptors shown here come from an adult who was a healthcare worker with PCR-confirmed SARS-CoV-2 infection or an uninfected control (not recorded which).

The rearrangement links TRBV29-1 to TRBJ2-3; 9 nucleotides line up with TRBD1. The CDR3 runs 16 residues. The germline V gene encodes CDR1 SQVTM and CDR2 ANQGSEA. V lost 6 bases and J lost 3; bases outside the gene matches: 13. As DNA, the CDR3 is TGCAGCGTCTGGGGAGTGACAGGGGGGGTAACAGATACGCAGTATTTT. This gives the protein CSVWGVTGGVTDTQYF.

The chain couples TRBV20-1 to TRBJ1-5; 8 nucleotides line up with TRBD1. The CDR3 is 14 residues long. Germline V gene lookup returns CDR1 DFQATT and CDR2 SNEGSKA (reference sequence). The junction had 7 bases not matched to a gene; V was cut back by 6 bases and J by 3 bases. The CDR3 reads CSARQGRNNQPQHF. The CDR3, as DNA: TGCAGTGCGAGACAGGGGAGGAACAATCAGCCCCAGCATTTT.

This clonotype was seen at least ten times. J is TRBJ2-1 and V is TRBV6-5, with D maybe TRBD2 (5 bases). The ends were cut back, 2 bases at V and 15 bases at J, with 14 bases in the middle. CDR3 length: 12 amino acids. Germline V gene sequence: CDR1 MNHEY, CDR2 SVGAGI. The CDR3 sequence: CASSYTGRTPFF. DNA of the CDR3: TGTGCCAGCAGTTACACCGGGCGGACTCCGTTCTTC.

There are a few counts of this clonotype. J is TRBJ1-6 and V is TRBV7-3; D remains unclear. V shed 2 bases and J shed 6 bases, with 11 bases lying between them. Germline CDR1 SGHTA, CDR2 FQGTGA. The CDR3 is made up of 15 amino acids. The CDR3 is CASSLLGTANSPLHF. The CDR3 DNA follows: TGTGCCAGCAGCTTACTGGGAACAGCTAATTCACCCCTCCACTTT.

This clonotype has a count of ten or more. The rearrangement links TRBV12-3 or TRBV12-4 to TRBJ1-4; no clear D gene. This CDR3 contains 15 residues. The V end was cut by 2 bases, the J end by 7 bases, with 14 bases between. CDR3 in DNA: TGTGCCAGCAGTTTACTCGACGGAGTTCGTGAAAAACTGTTTTTT. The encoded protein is CASSLLDGVREKLFF.

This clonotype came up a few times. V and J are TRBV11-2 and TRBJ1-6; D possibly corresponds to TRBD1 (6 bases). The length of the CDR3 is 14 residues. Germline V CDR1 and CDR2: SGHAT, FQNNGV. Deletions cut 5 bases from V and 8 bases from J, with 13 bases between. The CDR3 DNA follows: TGTGCCAGCAGCGCAGGGGTTTCGTATTCACCCCTCCACTTT. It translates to CASSAGVSYSPLHF.

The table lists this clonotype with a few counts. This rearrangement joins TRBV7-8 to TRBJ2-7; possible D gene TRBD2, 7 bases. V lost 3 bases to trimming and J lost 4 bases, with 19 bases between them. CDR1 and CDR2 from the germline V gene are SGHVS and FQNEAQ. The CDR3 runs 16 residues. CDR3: CASSLSGGGSLYEQYF. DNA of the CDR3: TGTGCCAGCAGCTTGTCTGGGGGCGGGAGCTTGTACGAGCAGTACTTC.

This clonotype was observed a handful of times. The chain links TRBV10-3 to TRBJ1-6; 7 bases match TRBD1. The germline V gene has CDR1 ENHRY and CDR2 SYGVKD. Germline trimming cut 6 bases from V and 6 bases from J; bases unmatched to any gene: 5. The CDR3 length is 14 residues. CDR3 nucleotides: TGTGCCATCAGGGACAGGCCTGCTAATTCACCCCTCCACTTT. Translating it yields CAIRDRPANSPLHF.

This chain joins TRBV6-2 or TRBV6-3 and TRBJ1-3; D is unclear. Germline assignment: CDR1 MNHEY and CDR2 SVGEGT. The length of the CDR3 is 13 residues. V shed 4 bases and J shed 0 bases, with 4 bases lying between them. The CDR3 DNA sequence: TGTGCCAGCAGTTGGGCCTCTGGAAACACCATATATTTT. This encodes CASSWASGNTIYF.

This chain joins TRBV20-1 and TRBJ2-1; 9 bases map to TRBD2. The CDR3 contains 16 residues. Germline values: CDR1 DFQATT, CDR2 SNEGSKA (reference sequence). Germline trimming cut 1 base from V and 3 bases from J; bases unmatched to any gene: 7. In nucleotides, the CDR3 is TGCAGTGCTAGAGTTATCGGTAGCGGGAGCTACAATGAGCAGTTCTTC. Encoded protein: CSARVIGSGSYNEQFF.

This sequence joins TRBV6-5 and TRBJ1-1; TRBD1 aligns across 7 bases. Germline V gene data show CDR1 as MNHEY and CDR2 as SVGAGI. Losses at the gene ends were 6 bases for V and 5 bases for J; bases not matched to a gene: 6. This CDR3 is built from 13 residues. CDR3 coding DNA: TGTGCCAGCAGCTTACAGGGGTGGACTGAAGCTTTCTTT. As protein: CASSLQGWTEAFF.

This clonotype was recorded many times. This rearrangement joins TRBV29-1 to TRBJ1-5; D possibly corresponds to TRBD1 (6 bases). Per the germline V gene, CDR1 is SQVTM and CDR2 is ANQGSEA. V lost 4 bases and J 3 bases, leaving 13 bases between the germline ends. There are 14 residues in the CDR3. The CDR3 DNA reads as TGCAGCGTTGTGGCAGGGGAGACCAATCAGCCCCAGCATTTT. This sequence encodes CSVVAGETNQPQHF.

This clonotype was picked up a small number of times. CDR3 protein: CASSLLSGVNTEAFF. The CDR3 coding sequence is TGTGCCAGCTCACTATTGTCTGGGGTGAACACTGAAGCTTTCTTT. J is TRBJ1-1 and V is TRBV18, with unresolved D. The ends were cut back, 4 bases at V and 0 bases at J, with 12 bases in the middle. The CDR3 loop spans 15 amino acids. Germline V gene lookup returns CDR1 KGHSH and CDR2 LQKENI.

In DNA form, the CDR3 reads TGTGCCAGCAGTGAAGCGCTCCCTCATGCGGGCGAGCAGTACTTC. It yields the protein CASSEALPHAGEQYF. This chain joins TRBV2 and TRBJ2-7, with D maybe TRBD2 (5 bases). This CDR3 is 15 amino acids long. The V and J ends lost 0 bases and 6 bases respectively, with 15 bases between them. Per germline, CDR1 SNHLY and CDR2 FYNNEI.

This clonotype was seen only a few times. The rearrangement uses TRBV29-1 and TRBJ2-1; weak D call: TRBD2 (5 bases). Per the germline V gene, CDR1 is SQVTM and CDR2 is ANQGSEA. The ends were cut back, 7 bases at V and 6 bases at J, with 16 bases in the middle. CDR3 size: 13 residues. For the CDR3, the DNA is TGCAGCGCAGGTGAGGGAGTTTTCAATGAGCAGTTCTTC. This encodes CSAGEGVFNEQFF.

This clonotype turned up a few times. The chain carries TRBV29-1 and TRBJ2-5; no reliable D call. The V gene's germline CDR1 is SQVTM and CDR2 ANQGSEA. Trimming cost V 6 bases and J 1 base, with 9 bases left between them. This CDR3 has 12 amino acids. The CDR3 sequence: CSVADGQETQYF. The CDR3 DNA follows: TGCAGCGTGGCAGACGGCCAAGAGACCCAGTACTTC. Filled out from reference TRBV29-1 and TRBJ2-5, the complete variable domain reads SAVISQKPSRDICQRGTSLTIQCQVDSQVTMMFWYRQQPGQSLTLIATANQGSEATYESGFVIDKFPISRPNLTFSTLTVSNMSPEDSSIYLCSVADGQETQYFGPGTRLLVL.

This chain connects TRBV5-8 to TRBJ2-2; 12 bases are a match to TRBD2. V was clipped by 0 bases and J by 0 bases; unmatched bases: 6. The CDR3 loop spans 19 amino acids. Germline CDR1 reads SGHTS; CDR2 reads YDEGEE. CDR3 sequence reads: CASSLATLAGGPNTGELFF. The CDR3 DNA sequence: TGTGCCAGCAGCTTGGCCACACTAGCGGGGGGACCGAACACCGGGGAGCTGTTTTTT.

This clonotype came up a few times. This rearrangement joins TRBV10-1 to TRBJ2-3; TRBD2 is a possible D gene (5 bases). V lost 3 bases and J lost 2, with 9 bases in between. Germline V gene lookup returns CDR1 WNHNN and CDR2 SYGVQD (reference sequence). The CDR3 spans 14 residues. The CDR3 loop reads CASSDGGLTDTQYF. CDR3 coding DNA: TGCGCCAGCAGTGACGGCGGGCTCACAGATACGCAGTATTTT.

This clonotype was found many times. In DNA form, the CDR3 reads TGCAGTGCTAGAGAGGGCCCTTGGGGGAGCTCCTACGAGCAGTACTTC. Protein: CSAREGPWGSSYEQYF. The V gene is TRBV20-1, the J gene TRBJ2-7; either TRBD1 or TRBD2 may supply D (5 bases each). Germline-derived CDR1 and CDR2 are DFQATT and SNEGSKA (reference sequence). With 0 bases removed from V and 0 bases from J, the gap between germline ends came to 15 bases. The CDR3 runs 16 residues.

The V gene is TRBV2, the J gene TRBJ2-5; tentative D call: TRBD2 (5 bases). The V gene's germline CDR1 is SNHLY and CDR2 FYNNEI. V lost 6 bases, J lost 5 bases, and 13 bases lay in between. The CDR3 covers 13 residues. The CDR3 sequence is CASSGSVGETQYF. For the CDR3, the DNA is TGTGCCAGCAGCGGTAGCGTGGGGGAGACCCAGTACTTC.

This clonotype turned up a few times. The CDR3 DNA sequence: TGTGCCAGCAGTTACTCGGACGGGAGCGAGCAGTACTTC. Encoded protein: CASSYSDGSEQYF. The V and J genes are TRBV6-5 and TRBJ2-7; D might be TRBD2 (6 bases). The CDR3 consists of 13 residues. V lost 0 bases and J lost 6, with 9 bases in between. CDR1 and CDR2 (germline): MNHEY, SVGAGI.

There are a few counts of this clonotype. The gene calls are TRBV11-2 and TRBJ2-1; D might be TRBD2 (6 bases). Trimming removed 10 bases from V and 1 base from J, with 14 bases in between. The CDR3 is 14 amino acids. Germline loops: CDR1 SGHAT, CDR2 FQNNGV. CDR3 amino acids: CANGEGTSYNEQFF. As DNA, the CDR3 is TGTGCCAACGGTGAGGGGACTTCCTACAATGAGCAGTTCTTC.

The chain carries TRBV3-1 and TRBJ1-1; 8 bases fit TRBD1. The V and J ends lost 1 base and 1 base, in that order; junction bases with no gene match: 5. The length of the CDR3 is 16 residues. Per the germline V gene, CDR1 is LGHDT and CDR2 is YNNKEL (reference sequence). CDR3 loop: CASSQGAGGTNTEAFF. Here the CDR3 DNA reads TGTGCCAGCAGCCAAGGGGCAGGGGGCACGAACACTGAAGCTTTCTTT.

The CDR3 DNA reads as TGTGCCACCAGTGATTCGTCACCGGGCATCTACGAGCAGTACTTC. Translation gives CATSDSSPGIYEQYF. The chain has TRBV24-1 and TRBJ2-7; D gene ambiguous. The CDR3 length is 15 residues. V was clipped by 2 bases and J by 3 bases, with 13 bases between them. CDR1 and CDR2 from the germline V gene are KGHDR and SFDVKD.

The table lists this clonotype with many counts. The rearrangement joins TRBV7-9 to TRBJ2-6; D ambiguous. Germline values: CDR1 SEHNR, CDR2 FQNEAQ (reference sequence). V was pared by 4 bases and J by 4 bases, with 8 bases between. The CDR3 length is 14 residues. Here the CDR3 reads CASSSLLGANVLTF. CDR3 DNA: TGTGCCAGCAGCTCCTTACTGGGGGCCAACGTCCTGACTTTC.

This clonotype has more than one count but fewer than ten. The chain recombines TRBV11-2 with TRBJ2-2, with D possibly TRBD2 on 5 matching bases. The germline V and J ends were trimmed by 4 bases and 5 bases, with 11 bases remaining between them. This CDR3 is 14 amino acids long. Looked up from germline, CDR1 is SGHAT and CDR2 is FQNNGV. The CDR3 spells CASSSRTVTGELFF. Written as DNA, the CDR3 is TGTGCCAGCAGCTCTCGGACTGTGACCGGGGAGCTGTTTTTT.

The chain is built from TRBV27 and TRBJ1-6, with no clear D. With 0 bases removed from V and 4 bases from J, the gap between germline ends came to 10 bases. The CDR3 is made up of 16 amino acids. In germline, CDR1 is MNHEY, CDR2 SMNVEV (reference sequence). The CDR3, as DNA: TGTGCCAGCAGTTTATCGACACAGAAATATAATTCACCCCTCCACTTT. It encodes CASSLSTQKYNSPLHF.

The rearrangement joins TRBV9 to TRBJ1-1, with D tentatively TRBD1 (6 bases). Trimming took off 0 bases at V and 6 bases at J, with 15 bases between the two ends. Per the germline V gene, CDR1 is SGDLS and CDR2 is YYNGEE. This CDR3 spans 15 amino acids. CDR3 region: CASSVAGHMGSEAFF. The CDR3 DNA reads TGTGCCAGCAGCGTAGCGGGACACATGGGCTCTGAAGCTTTCTTT. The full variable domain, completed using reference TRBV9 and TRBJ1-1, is DSGVTQTPKHLITATGQRVTLRCSPRSGDLSVYWYQQSLDQGLQFLIQYYNGEERAKGNILERFSAQQFPDLHSELNLSSLELGDSALYFCASSVAGHMGSEAFFGQGTRLTVV.

In DNA form, the CDR3 reads TGTGCCAGCAGCACCAAGCCGGAACAGCCCCAGCATTTT. Translated: CASSTKPEQPQHF. This chain links TRBV9 with TRBJ1-5; D remains unclear. Trimming left V 4 bases short and J 7 bases short, with 12 bases between. The germline CDR1 and CDR2 sequences are SGDLS and YYNGEE. The CDR3 has 13 residues.

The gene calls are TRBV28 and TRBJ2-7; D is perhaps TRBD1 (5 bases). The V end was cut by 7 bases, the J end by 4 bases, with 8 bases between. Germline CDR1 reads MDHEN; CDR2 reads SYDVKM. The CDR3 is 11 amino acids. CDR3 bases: TGTGCCAGCACCCAGGGTTACGAGCAGTACTTC. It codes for CASTQGYEQYF.